The present T cell receptor beta chain was sequenced within a study of T cell responses to AZD1222 COVID-19 vaccine. V was trimmed by 0 bases and J by 9 bases, leaving 9 bases between them. The CDR3 length is 14 residues. Germline V gives CDR1 MNHNY, CDR2 SVGAGI (reference sequence). The table came from immunoSEQ multiplex PCR; TCRdb's copy has only in-frame clones and leaves some out. Of about 84,000 clones in the sample, roughly 85% were seen once. Source: peripheral blood, taken 28 days after the second AZD1222 dose. The TCR was taken from an adult who received the AZD1222 COVID-19 vaccine. The chain combines TRBV6-6 with TRBJ1-6; D might be TRBD1 (5 bases). The CDR3 bases are TGTGCCAGCAGTTACTCCGGGGCTCGTTCACCCCTCCACTTT. This gives the protein CASSYSGARSPLHF.